This TCR beta chain was documented in a study of Ad26.COV2.S vaccination and SARS-CoV-2 variants. Noted treatment: 19 received Ad26.COV2.S at low or high dose, single or two shots; about 5 received placebo; per-sample allocation not given. The investigators took samples on day 63 after the first vaccine or placebo injection. V lost 1 base to trimming and J lost 4 bases, with 14 bases between them. This CDR3 region has 16 residues. CDR1 is MGHRA and CDR2 is YSYEKL in the germline V gene. Method: immunoSEQ multiplex PCR; TCRdb's copy keeps in-frame clones and lacks some. The repertoire includes more than 300,000 clones, around 88% of them detected once, and about 10% sits in the top ten.

Specimen: peripheral blood, collected in a trial of Ad26.COV2.S vaccine versus placebo. The chain couples TRBV4-1 to TRBJ1-5; D not resolved. The receptor's source is a person between 18 and 59 years old who received the Ad26.COV2.S COVID-19 vaccine or a placebo. CDR3 sequence (DNA): TGCGCCAGCAGCCAAGGGTTAGAGCTGGGAAATCAGCCCCAGCATTTT. Protein: CASSQGLELGNQPQHF.